The clone carrying this T cell receptor (beta chain) has just a few counts. Antigen unknown. This entry comes from a study of blood T cells in healthy people across ages. Overall study results and limits: PBMCs that were unsorted prevented a conclusive naive versus antigen-experienced comparison.

With 0 bases removed from V and 2 bases from J, the gap between germline ends came to 7 bases. Per the germline V gene, CDR1 is KGHSH and CDR2 is LQKENI. The CDR3 length is 14 residues. A second 7 to 11 cycle PCR used barcoded and J-beta primers. Via MiXCR, TCRdb re-called the 5' RACE reads, giving one row per CDR3 protein. The sample carries approximately 1.5 million distinct CDR3 sequences, 42% recorded once. This chain uses TRBV18 with TRBJ2-5; D unclear. This clonotype was obtained from a woman aged 18-29 years in good health. Sequencing used blood. CDR3 DNA sequence: TGTGCCAGCTCACCACCGCAGATTCAAGAGACCCAGTACTTC. It codes for CASSPPQIQETQYF.